These 5 T cell receptor beta chains were sequenced from one sample in a study of lymphopenia after photon versus proton radiotherapy. Clones were read by immunoSEQ multiplex PCR, and TCRdb kept only the in-frame ones, dropping some. This sample has approximately 30,000 clones; around 83% occur once, and the top ten carry 3% to 4%. Sequencing was performed on peripheral blood, taken from a patient treated with photon-based radiotherapy. All receptors come from a woman aged 50 to 65 with pancreatic cancer.

The gene calls are TRBV7-2 and TRBJ2-7; 11 nucleotides match TRBD1. CDR1 SGHTA and CDR2 FQGNSA come from the germline V gene. J gave up 9 bases and V 5 bases, and 9 bases lay outside the gene matches. The CDR3 runs 14 residues. CDR3 sequence: CASSPGTGGLGQYF. The CDR3 nucleotides read TGTGCCAGCAGCCCCGGGACAGGGGGGCTCGGGCAGTACTTC.

V and J are TRBV5-5 and TRBJ1-4; D is uncertain. CDR3 length: 15 residues. The V gene's germline CDR1 is SGHKS and CDR2 YYEKEE (reference sequence). Deletions cut 0 bases from V and 8 bases from J, with 14 bases between. DNA for the CDR3: TGTGCCAGCAGCTTGGCGGCACTCGAGAGGGAAAAACTGTTTTTT. Its protein product is CASSLAALEREKLFF.

The rearrangement links TRBV25-1 to TRBJ2-6; a possible D gene is TRBD1 (6 bases). V was pared by 6 bases and J by 1 base, with 10 bases between. Looked up from germline, CDR1 is MGHDK and CDR2 is SYGVNS. The CDR3 has 15 amino acids. The chain's CDR3 is CASRSTGSGANVLTF. The CDR3 DNA reads TGTGCCAGCAGATCCACAGGGTCTGGGGCCAACGTCCTGACTTTC.

The chain recombines TRBV19 with TRBJ2-2; TRBD1 agrees at 7 bases. V shed 5 bases and J 1 base; nucleotides not matched to a gene: 4. The CDR3 totals 15 residues. CDR1 is LNHDA, CDR2 SQIVND, per germline (reference sequence). Written as DNA, the CDR3 is TGTGCCAGTAGTGGACAGGCTGGGAACACCGGGGAGCTGTTTTTT. Protein product: CASSGQAGNTGELFF.

The chain is built from TRBV15 and TRBJ2-5; 7 nucleotides agree with TRBD1. The J segment lost 4 bases and the V segment lost 2 bases, leaving 4 bases of the junction unmatched. CDR1 is LNHNV and CDR2 is YYDKDF in the germline V gene (reference sequence). This CDR3 has 14 residues. CDR3 nucleotides: TGTGCCACCAGCAGAAAGGGACAGTCAGAGACCCAGTACTTC. Protein: CATSRKGQSETQYF. Based on the CDR3 plus reference TRBV15 and TRBJ2-5, the full variable domain is DAMVIQNPRYQVTQFGKPVTLSCSQTLNHNVMYWYQQKSSQAPKLLFHYYDKDFNNEADTPDNFQSRRPNTSFCFLDIRSPGLGDTAMYLCATSRKGQSETQYFGPGTRLLVL.